The next 9 T cell receptor beta chains were all read from a single sample in a study of cytomegalovirus exposure and HLA in healthy donors. Primers: 60 Vbeta forward and 13 Jbeta reverse. The table came from immunoSEQ multiplex PCR; TCRdb's copy has only in-frame clones and leaves some out. The table has hundreds of thousands of clones, 60% to 80% seen once. The sequenced sample consisted of PBMCs. The receptors were gathered from a male donor in good health and CMV-seronegative.

This rearrangement joins TRBV7-9 to TRBJ1-4; the D gene is possibly TRBD1 (6 bases). The germline gives CDR1 SEHNR, CDR2 FQNEAQ (reference sequence). Trimming took 2 bases from V and 2 from J, leaving 15 bases between them. The CDR3 loop spans 17 amino acids. The CDR3 DNA follows: TGTGCCAGCAGCTTACGAGGTTATGGACAGACTAATGAAAAACTGTTTTTT. Translating gives CASSLRGYGQTNEKLFF.

The V and J genes are TRBV13 and TRBJ2-5; 11 nucleotides line up with TRBD2. This CDR3 contains 16 residues. V gave up 5 bases and J gave up 14 bases; unmatched junction bases: 19. Germline V CDR1 and CDR2: PRHDT, FYEKMQ (reference sequence). The CDR3 bases are TGTGCCAGCAGCGCACAGACTAGCGGGATGAGCGGAGACCTATACTTC. Translation gives CASSAQTSGMSGDLYF.

The gene calls are TRBV4-2 and TRBJ2-3; perhaps TRBD2 as D (6 bases). CDR3 length: 17 amino acids. Germline-derived CDR1 and CDR2 are LGHNA and YNFKEQ. V was clipped by 4 bases and J by 2 bases, with 19 bases between them. The CDR3 region has the DNA TGTGCCAGCAGCCCTGGAGGGATCGACTACGACACAGATACGCAGTATTTT. It codes for CASSPGGIDYDTDTQYF.

This chain joins TRBV6-5 and TRBJ1-1; 7 bases map to TRBD1. This CDR3 contains 15 residues. Germline assignment: CDR1 MNHEY and CDR2 SVGAGI. Losses at the gene ends were 4 bases for V and 3 bases for J; bases not matched to a gene: 8. CDR3 in amino acids: CASSSGQVGDTEAFF. Here the CDR3 DNA reads TGTGCCAGCAGTTCCGGACAGGTGGGGGACACTGAAGCTTTCTTT.

This chain uses TRBV7-2 with TRBJ2-7; 9 bases align to TRBD1. Germline V gives CDR1 SGHTA, CDR2 FQGNSA. The CDR3 extends over 15 amino acids. The trim removed 0 bases at V and 7 bases at J, leaving 7 bases unmatched. The CDR3 sequence: CASSLAGTGTREQYF. The CDR3 DNA follows: TGTGCCAGCAGCTTAGCCGGGACAGGGACGCGGGAGCAGTACTTC.

The J gene is TRBJ2-2, the V gene TRBV5-1; 7 bases are a match to TRBD1. The junction had 10 bases not matched to a gene; V was cut back by 2 bases and J by 3 bases. CDR1 and CDR2 (germline): SGHRS, YFSETQ. CDR3 length equals 17 residues. In nucleotides, the CDR3 is TGCGCCAGCAGCTTAATAAAGACAGGGCTTGACACCGGGGAGCTGTTTTTT. Translation gives CASSLIKTGLDTGELFF.

This chain uses TRBV5-5 with TRBJ1-2, with D perhaps matching TRBD1 (5 bases). Germline V gene sequence: CDR1 SGHKS, CDR2 YYEKEE (reference sequence). This CDR3 contains 13 residues. Trimming left V 3 bases short and J 8 bases short, with 14 bases between. CDR3 in DNA: TGTGCCAGCAGCTCTACAGGCCTCGGAGGCTACACCTTC. The encoded protein is CASSSTGLGGYTF.

J is TRBJ2-3 and V is TRBV4-1, with TRBD1 matching over 10 bases. The length of the CDR3 is 16 residues. From germline, CDR1 is MGHRA and CDR2 YSYEKL. J was trimmed by 0 bases and V by 5 bases; bases with no gene match: 5. For the CDR3, the DNA is TGCGCCAGCAGCTTAAAGGGACAGGGGAGCACAGATACGCAGTATTTT. Protein sequence: CASSLKGQGSTDTQYF.

The chain is built from TRBV10-3 and TRBJ1-6; tentatively, D is TRBD1 (6 bases). This CDR3 region has 13 residues. Per the germline V gene, CDR1 is ENHRY and CDR2 is SYGVKD. With 10 bases removed from V and 5 bases from J, the gap between germline ends came to 12 bases. The CDR3 loop is CATHRDHNSPLHF. The CDR3 DNA reads TGTGCCACCCACAGGGACCATAATTCACCCCTCCACTTT.